This TCR beta chain was captured in a study of cytomegalovirus exposure and HLA in healthy donors. General study results and limits: In a later analysis, first-cohort TCR clusters were found to tend to co-occur in the 100 to 150 validation repertoires. The authors enumerated 164 TCR beta chains as linked to cytomegalovirus. Whilst most TCR sequences proved rare, a subset of public TCRs occurred across many donors. The classifier was said to identify cytomegalovirus status with high specificity and sensitivity.

The CDR3 extends over 15 amino acids. Trimming took off 3 bases at V and 3 bases at J, with 15 bases between the two ends. Germline V gene data show CDR1 as SGHVS and CDR2 as FNYEAQ. About this clone itself: Its target is unknown.

TCRdb's table, derived via immunoSEQ multiplex PCR, lists solely in-frame clones and lacks some. The data show some 100,000 clones, 88% seen once. This sequence originates from a man in his late teens or twenties in good health and CMV-seronegative. Source material: PBMCs. This rearrangement joins TRBV7-6 to TRBJ2-7; a possible D gene is TRBD2 (5 bases). CDR3 DNA sequence: TGTGCCAGCAGCTTCCGGGGAGCAAGTTTCTACGAGCAGTACTTC. This translates into CASSFRGASFYEQYF.